This T cell receptor (beta chain) was profiled in a study of blood T cell repertoires in COVID-19. This CDR3 comprises 16 residues. Germline CDR1 is LNHDA and CDR2 is SQIVND (reference sequence). Trimming took 6 bases from V and 7 from J, leaving 22 bases between them. Assay used: immunoSEQ multiplex PCR; TCRdb lists only in-frame clones, some missing. Here the sample spans some 70,000 clones, about 87% being singletons. The chain joins TRBV19 to TRBJ1-5; tentatively, D is TRBD1 (5 bases). This receptor was taken from a man aged 45-60 years with active COVID-19. Material for sequencing was peripheral blood. The CDR3 region is CASSLLRSGIRQPQHF. The CDR3 bases are TGTGCCAGTAGCCTGCTACGATCAGGGATACGACAGCCCCAGCATTTT.